This TCR beta chain was observed in a study of cytomegalovirus exposure and HLA in healthy donors. This clone was recorded a few times. Its specificity is not known. Healthy bone marrow donors supplied every sample. General study results and limits: A likely sequencing artifact accounted for one observed cluster of highly shared sequence variants. Researchers counted roughly 150 TCR beta chains as cytomegalovirus-associated. Researchers reportedly found TCR beta sequences accurately predicted most subjects' HLA-A and HLA-B alleles.

Between the trimmed V and J ends, which lost 3 bases and 4 bases, there was a span of 15 bases. The length of the CDR3 is 15 residues. Germline CDR1 is LGHNA and CDR2 is YNFKEQ. PCR amplification relied on 60 Vbeta primers (plus 13 Jbeta primers). This table comes from immunoSEQ multiplex PCR, and its TCRdb copy is limited to in-frame clones, with some not included. The data show approximately 160,000 clones, around 80% seen once. The chain links TRBV4-2 to TRBJ1-2, with a tentative D call TRBD1 (5 bases). Input material: PBMCs. This TCR derives from a male donor in good health and CMV-seronegative. In DNA, the CDR3 is TGTGCCAGCAGCCATCTCCTCCAGGGAGGCTATGGCTACACCTTC. Its protein product is CASSHLLQGGYGYTF.